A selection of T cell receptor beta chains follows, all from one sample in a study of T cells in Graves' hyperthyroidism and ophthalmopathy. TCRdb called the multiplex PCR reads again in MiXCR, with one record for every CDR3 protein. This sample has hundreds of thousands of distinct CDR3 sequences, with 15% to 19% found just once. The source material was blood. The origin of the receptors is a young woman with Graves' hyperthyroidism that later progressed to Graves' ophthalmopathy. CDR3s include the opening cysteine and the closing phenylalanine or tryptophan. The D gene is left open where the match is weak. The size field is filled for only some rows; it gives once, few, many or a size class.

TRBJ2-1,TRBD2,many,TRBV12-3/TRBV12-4,TGTGCCAGCGCAGCAAGACTAGCGGGAAGCAATGAGCAGTTCTTC,CASAARLAGSNEQFF
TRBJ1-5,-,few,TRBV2,TGTGCCAGCAAGGAGGGAAATAGCAATCAGCCCCAGCATTTT,CASKEGNSNQPQHF
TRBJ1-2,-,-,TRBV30,TGTGCCTGGAGTGTAGCTGTATTCGGCTACACCTTC,CAWSVAVFGYTF
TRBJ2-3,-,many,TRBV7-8,TGTGCCAGCAGCTTAGAAGCTTCAGATACGCAGTATTTT,CASSLEASDTQYF
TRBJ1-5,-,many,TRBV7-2,TGTGCCAGCAGCTTATATGATCGGCCCCAGCATTTT,CASSLYDRPQHF
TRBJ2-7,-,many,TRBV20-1,TGCAGTGCTAGAGTCGTCAACAGGGACGTGAGCGAGCAGTACTTC,CSARVVNRDVSEQYF
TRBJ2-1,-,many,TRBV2,TGTGCCTCGGGGGCTAATGAGCAGTTCTTC,CASGANEQFF
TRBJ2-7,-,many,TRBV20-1,TGCAGTGCTAGTTCACAGGGTCGCTACGAGCAGTACTTC,CSASSQGRYEQYF
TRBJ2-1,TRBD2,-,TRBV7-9,TGTGCCAGCAGCCCCTGGGGGACTAGCGGGAGCCTTAGCTCCTACAATGAGCAGTTCTTC,CASSPWGTSGSLSSYNEQFF
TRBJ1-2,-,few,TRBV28,TGTGCCAGCAGTTTGCAGGGAGATTTCAATGGCTACACCTTC,CASSLQGDFNGYTF
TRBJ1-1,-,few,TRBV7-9,TGTGCCAGCAGCTTAGTTGTCAGGGGTGTCGCTGAAGCTTTCTTT,CASSLVVRGVAEAFF
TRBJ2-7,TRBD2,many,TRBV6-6,TGTGCCAGCAGTTACAATAGCGGGAGGGCCGAGCAGTACTTC,CASSYNSGRAEQYF
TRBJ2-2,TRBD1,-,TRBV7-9,TGTGCCAGCAGCGTAGACCCGGCCGGGACAGGGTTTGCAGGGGAGCTGTTTTTT,CASSVDPAGTGFAGELFF
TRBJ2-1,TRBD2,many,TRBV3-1,TGTGCCAGCAGCCCCACCTGGGCGGGAGCCTACAATGAGCAGTTCTTC,CASSPTWAGAYNEQFF
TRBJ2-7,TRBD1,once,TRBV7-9,TGTGCCAGCACCCCCAACCCCGGGACAGCACCCTACGAGCAGTACTTC,CASTPNPGTAPYEQYF
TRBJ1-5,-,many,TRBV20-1,TGCAGTGCTAGAGTACGGGGGTCCGATCAGCCCCAGCATTTT,CSARVRGSDQPQHF
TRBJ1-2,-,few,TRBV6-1,TGTGCCAGCGGGATGCCGTCGATTGGACGGCGTGATGACTATGGCTACACCTTC,CASGMPSIGRRDDYGYTF